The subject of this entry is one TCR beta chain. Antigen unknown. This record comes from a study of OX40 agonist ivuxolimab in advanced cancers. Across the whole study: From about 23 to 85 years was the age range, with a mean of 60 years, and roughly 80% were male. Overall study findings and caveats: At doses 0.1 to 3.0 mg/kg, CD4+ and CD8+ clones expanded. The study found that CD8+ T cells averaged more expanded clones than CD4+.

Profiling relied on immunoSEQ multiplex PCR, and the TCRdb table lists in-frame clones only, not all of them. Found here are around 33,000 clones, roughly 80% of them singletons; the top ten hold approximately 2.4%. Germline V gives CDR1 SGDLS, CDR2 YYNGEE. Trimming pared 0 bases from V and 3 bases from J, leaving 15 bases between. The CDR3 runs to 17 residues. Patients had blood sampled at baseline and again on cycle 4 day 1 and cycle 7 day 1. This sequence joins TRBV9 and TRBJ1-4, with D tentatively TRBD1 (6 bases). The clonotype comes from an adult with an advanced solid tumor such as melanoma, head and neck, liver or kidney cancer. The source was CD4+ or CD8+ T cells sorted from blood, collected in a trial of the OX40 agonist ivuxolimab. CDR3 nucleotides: TGTGCCAGCAGCGTAGCGGCAGGGCCAGGGGCTAATGAAAAACTGTTTTTT. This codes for CASSVAAGPGANEKLFF.